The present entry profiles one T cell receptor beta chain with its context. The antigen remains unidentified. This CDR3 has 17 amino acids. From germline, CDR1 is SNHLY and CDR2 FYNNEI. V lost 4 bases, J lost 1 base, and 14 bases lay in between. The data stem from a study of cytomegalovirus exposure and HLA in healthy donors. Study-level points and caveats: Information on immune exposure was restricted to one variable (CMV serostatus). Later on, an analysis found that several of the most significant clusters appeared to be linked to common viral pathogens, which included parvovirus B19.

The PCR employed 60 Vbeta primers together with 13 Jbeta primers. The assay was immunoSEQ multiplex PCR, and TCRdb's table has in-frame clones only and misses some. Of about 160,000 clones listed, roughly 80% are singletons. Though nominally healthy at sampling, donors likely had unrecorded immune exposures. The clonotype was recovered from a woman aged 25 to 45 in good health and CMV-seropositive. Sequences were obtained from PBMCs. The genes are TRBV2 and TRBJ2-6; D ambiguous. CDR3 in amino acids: CASSGGQRSSGANVLTF. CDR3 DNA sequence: TGTGCCAGCAGTGGAGGCCAAAGGAGTTCTGGGGCCAACGTCCTGACTTTC. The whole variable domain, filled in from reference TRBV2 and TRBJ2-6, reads EPEVTQTPSHQVTQMGQEVILRCVPISNHLYFYWYRQILGQKVEFLVSFYNNEISEKSEIFDDQFSVERPDGSNFTLKIRSTKLEDSAMYFCASSGGQRSSGANVLTFGAGSRLTVL.